The entry below describes one TCR beta chain. This entry is derived from a study of cytomegalovirus exposure and HLA in healthy donors. The overall study: It was reported in a later analysis that the same platform had been used for the 120 validation repertoires as for the roughly 650 first-cohort repertoires.

After removal of 4 bases from V and 1 base from J, the junction contained 6 bases not matched to a gene. The germline gives CDR1 MNHEY, CDR2 SMNVEV (reference sequence). CDR3 length: 15 residues. Libraries were prepared by immunoSEQ multiplex PCR; TCRdb keeps only in-frame clonotypes and omits some of them. Here the sample spans hundreds of thousands of clones, roughly 87% being singletons. The chain is built from TRBV27 and TRBJ1-2, with TRBD1 matching over 7 bases. Sequenced: PBMCs. This TCR was recovered from a man between 18 and 29 years old in good health and CMV-seropositive. The CDR3 DNA reads as TGTGCCAGCAGTTCAGGACAGGCGGGTAACTATGGCTACACCTTC. Translating gives CASSSGQAGNYGYTF.